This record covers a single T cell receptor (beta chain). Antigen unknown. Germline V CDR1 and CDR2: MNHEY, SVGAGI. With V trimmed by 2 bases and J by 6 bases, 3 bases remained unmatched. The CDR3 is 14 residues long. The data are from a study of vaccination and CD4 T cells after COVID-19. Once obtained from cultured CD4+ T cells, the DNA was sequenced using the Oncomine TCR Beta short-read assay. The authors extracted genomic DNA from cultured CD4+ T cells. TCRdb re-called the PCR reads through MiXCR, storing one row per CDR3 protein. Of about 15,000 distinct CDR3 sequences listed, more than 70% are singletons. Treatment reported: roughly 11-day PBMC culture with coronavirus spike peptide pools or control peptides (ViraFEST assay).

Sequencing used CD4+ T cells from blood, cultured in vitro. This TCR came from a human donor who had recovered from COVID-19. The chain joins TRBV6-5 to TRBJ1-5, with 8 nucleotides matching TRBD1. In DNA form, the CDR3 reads TGTGCCAGCAGTTACGGACAGGGATTTCAGCCCCAGCATTTT. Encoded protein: CASSYGQGFQPQHF.